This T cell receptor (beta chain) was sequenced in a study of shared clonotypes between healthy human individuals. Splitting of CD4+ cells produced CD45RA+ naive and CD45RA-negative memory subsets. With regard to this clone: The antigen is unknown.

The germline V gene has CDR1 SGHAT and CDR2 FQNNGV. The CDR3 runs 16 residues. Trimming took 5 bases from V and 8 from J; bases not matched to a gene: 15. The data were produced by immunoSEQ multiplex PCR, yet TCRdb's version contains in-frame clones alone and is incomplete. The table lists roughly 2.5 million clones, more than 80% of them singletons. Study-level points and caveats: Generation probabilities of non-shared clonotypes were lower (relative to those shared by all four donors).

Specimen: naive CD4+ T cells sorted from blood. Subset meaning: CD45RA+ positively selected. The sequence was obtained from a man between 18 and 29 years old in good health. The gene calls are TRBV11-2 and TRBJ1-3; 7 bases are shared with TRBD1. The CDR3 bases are TGTGCCAGCAGCCCCGATCGGACAGGCCCGGCGGACACCATATATTTT. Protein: CASSPDRTGPADTIYF.